The sequence of this T cell receptor (beta chain) was determined in a study of shared clonotypes between healthy human individuals. About this clone itself: Its antigen is not identified.

Study results and limitations: Across a few donors, naive CD4 shared roughly 5%, naive CD8 around 3.5%, memory CD4 over 2%, memory CD8 more than 0.35%. It was anticipated that sequencing depth would influence how many clonotypes donors shared. Lower generation probabilities were found for non-shared clonotypes than for those shared by all four donors.

CD45RO-negative, CCR7-selected cells formed the naive CD8 fraction, which excluded terminally differentiated effector memory CD45RA+ cells. CDR3 length: 15 amino acids. Germline loops: CDR1 MNHEY, CDR2 SVGAGI. With 6 bases removed from V and 4 bases from J, the gap between germline ends came to 15 bases. Running of the assay took place at deep level. The assay was immunoSEQ multiplex PCR, and TCRdb's table has in-frame clones only and misses some. The repertoire has about 590,000 clones, around 95% of them found once; the top ten carry around 0.097%. This sequence joins TRBV6-5 and TRBJ2-2; perhaps TRBD1 as D (6 bases). This TCR derives from a woman younger than 45 in good health. The specimen sequenced was naive CD8+ T cells sorted from blood. The CDR3 bases are TGTGCCAGCAGCCTCTTCTCCAGGGGCACCGGGGAGCTGTTTTTT. This sequence encodes CASSLFSRGTGELFF.